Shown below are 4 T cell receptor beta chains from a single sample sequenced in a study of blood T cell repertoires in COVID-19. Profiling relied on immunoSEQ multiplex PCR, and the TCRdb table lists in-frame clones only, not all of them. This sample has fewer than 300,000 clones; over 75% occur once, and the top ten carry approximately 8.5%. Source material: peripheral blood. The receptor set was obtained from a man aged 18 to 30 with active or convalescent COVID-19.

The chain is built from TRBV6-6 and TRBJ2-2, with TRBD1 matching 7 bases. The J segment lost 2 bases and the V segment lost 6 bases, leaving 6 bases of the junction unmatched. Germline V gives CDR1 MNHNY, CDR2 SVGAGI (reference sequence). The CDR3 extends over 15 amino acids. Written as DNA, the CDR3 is TGTGCCAGCAGCCCCGGGACAGCTAACACCGGGGAGCTGTTTTTT. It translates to CASSPGTANTGELFF.

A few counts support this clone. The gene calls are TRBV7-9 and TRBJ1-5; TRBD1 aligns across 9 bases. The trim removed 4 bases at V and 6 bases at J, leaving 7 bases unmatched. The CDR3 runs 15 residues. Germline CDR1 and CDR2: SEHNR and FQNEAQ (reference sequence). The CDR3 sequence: CASSSGTGIGQPQHF. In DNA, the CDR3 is TGTGCCAGCAGCTCCGGGACAGGGATCGGTCAGCCCCAGCATTTT.

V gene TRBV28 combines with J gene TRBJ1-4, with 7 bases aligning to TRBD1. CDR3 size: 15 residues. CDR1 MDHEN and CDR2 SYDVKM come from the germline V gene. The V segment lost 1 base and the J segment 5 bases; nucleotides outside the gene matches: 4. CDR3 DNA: TGTGCCAGCAGTTTATTCGGCAGGGGGAATGAAAAACTGTTTTTT. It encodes CASSLFGRGNEKLFF.

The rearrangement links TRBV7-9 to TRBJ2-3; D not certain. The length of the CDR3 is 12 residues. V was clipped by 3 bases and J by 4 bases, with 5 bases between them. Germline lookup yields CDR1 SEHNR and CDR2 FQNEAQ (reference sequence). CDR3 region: CASSLPADTQYF. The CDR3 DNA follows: TGTGCCAGCAGCTTGCCAGCAGATACGCAGTATTTT.